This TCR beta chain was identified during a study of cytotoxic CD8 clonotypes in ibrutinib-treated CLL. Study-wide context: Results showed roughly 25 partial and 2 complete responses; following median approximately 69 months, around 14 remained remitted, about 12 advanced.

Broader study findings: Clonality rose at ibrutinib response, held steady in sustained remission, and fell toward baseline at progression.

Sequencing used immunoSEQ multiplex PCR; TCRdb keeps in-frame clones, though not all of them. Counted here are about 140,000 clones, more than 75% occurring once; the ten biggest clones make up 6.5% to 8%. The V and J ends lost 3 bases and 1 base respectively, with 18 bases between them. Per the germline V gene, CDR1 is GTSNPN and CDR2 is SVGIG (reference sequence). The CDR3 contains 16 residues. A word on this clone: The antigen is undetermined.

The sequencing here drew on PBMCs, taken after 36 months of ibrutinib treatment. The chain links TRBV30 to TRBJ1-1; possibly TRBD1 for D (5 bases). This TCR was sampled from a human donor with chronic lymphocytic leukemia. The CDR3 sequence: CAWSRARVTANTEAFF. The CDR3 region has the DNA TGTGCCTGGAGCCGAGCCAGGGTAACGGCGAACACTGAAGCTTTCTTT.